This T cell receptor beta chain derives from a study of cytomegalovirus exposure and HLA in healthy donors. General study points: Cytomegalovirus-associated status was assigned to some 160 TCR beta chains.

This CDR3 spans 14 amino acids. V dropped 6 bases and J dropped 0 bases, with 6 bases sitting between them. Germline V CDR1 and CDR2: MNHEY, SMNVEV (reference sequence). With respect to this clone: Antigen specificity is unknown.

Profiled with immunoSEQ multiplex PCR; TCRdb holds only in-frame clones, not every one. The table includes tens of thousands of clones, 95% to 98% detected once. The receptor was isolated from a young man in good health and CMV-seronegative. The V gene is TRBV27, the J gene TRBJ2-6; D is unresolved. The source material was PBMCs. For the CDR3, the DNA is TGTGCCAGCAGCGAGGACTCTGGGGCCAACGTCCTGACTTTC. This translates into CASSEDSGANVLTF.